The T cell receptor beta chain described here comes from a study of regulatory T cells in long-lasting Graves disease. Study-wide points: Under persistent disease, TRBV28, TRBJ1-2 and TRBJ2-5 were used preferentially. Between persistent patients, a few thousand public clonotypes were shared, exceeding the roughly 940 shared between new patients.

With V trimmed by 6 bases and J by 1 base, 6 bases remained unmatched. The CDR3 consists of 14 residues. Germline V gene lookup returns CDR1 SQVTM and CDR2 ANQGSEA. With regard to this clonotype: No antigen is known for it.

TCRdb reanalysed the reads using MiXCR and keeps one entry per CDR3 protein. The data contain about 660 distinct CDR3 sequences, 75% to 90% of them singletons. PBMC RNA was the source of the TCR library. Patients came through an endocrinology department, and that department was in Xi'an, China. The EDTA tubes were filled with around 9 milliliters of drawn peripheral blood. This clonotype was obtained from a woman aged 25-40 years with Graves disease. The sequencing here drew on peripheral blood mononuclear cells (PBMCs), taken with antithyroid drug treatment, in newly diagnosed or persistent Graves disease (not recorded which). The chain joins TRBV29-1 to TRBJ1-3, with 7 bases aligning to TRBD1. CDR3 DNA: TGCAGCGTAGGGAACAGGGGTTCTGGAAACACCATATATTTT. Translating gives CSVGNRGSGNTIYF.